These 13 T cell receptor beta chains originate from one sample sequenced in a study of neurological immune-mediated disorders. Time point denoted: longitudinal time-point 2. TCRdb recomputed calls from the 5' RACE reads with MiXCR, one row per CDR3 protein. The profile shows roughly 48,000 distinct CDR3 sequences, 13% of them singletons. The specimen sequenced was PBMCs. Receptor source: a male donor with HTLV-1-associated myelopathy (HAM/TSP).

At least ten counts were recorded for this clonotype. The chain carries TRBV3-1 and TRBJ2-7; D may be TRBD2 (5 bases). CDR3 length equals 14 residues. Deletions cut 1 base from V and 3 bases from J, with 10 bases between. In germline, CDR1 is LGHDT, CDR2 YNNKEL (reference sequence). The CDR3 protein is CASSQVRVFYEQYF. The CDR3 nucleotides read TGTGCCAGCAGCCAAGTGCGGGTCTTCTACGAGCAGTACTTC.

This clonotype was seen ten or more times. The rearrangement uses TRBV7-2 and TRBJ1-4; D is unclear. Germline loops: CDR1 SGHTA, CDR2 FQGNSA. Trimming removed 5 bases from V and 2 bases from J, with 9 bases in between. The CDR3 covers 14 residues. The CDR3 region has the DNA TGTGCCAGCAGCACTTCTAGGACTAATGAAAAACTGTTTTTT. Protein: CASSTSRTNEKLFF.

This clonotype was seen many times. V usage is TRBV3-1 and J usage is TRBJ2-5; tentative D call: TRBD1 (6 bases). Germline loops: CDR1 LGHDT, CDR2 YNNKEL (reference sequence). The CDR3 sequence is 15 residues long. The V gene lost 0 bases and the J gene lost 1 base, with 9 bases spanning the gap. The CDR3 region is CASSQERGGQETQYF. The CDR3 nucleotides are TGTGCCAGCAGCCAAGAGAGAGGGGGCCAAGAGACCCAGTACTTC.

This clonotype has ten or more counts. The gene calls are TRBV7-2 and TRBJ2-5; 8 bases agree with TRBD2. There are 17 residues in the CDR3. Germline CDR1 and CDR2: SGHTA and FQGNSA. V gave up 1 base and J gave up 1 base; unmatched junction bases: 8. The CDR3 protein is CASSLERWRGAQETQYF. The CDR3 DNA reads TGTGCCAGCAGCTTAGAGCGGTGGCGGGGGGCCCAAGAGACCCAGTACTTC.

This clonotype is deemed medium-sized. The CDR3, as DNA: TGCGCCAGCAAGGGCGAATACGAGCAGTACTTC. It translates to CASKGEYEQYF. The V call is TRBV5-1, the J call TRBJ2-7; D is uncertain. V lost 6 bases, J lost 4 bases, and 8 bases lay in between. Germline V gene data show CDR1 as SGHRS and CDR2 as YFSETQ. The CDR3 spans 11 residues.

This clonotype appeared many times. The chain carries TRBV28 and TRBJ2-2, with TRBD1 as a possible D gene (5 bases). This CDR3 has 15 amino acids. V dropped 5 bases and J dropped 1 base, with 11 bases sitting between them. Germline V gene lookup returns CDR1 MDHEN and CDR2 SYDVKM. The CDR3 sequence: CASSRTTENTGELFF. In nucleotides, the CDR3 is TGTGCCAGCAGTCGGACGACAGAGAACACCGGGGAGCTGTTTTTT.

In this sample, this clonotype turned up once. This may stem from a read error, because a much larger clone lies one nucleotide away. The chain joins TRBV6-5 to TRBJ2-1; 8 bases are shared with TRBD2. Germline V gene lookup returns CDR1 MNHEY and CDR2 SVGAGI. The V segment lost 6 bases and the J segment 7 bases; nucleotides outside the gene matches: 8. The CDR3 totals 14 residues. This CDR3 is CASRGGGTRNEQFF. The DNA of the CDR3 is TGTGCCAGCAGGGGCGGGGGGACTAGGAATGAGCAGTTCTTC.

V is TRBV20-1 and J is TRBJ2-7, with D perhaps given as TRBD1 or TRBD2 (5 bases each). The CDR3 is made up of 15 amino acids. V lost 3 bases, J lost 6 bases, and 21 bases lay in between. Germline lookup yields CDR1 DFQATT and CDR2 SNEGSKA (reference sequence). The CDR3 DNA reads as TGCAGTGCTAGCCCACGGGGCGCCCAAATCTGCGAGCAGTACTTC. It specifies CSASPRGAQICEQYF.

This clonotype occurred many times. The chain is built from TRBV29-1 and TRBJ2-7; 7 bases are a match to TRBD2. Germline CDR1 is SQVTM and CDR2 is ANQGSEA. The CDR3 runs 12 residues. With V trimmed by 4 bases and J by 3 bases, 3 bases remained unmatched. CDR3 in amino acids: CSVGPSGYEQYF. In DNA form, the CDR3 reads TGCAGCGTTGGTCCTAGCGGCTACGAGCAGTACTTC.

This clonotype showed up many times. V gene TRBV20-1 combines with J gene TRBJ2-5, with 11 positions matching TRBD1. This CDR3 has 14 amino acids. Germline loops: CDR1 DFQATT, CDR2 SNEGSKA (reference sequence). V shed 4 bases and J 5 bases; nucleotides not matched to a gene: 6. This CDR3 is CSAIWDRGDETQYF. DNA of the CDR3: TGCAGTGCTATCTGGGACAGGGGGGACGAGACCCAGTACTTC.

Note on this clonotype: A read error may account for a junction end that differs from germline. The chain employs TRBV3-1 and TRBJ1-2; TRBD1 might be the D (5 bases). In germline, CDR1 is LGHDT, CDR2 YNNKEL (reference sequence). The CDR3 is 14 amino acids. CDR3 region: CASSQEPGWDGYSF. The CDR3 coding sequence is TGTGCCAGCAGCCAAGAACCAGGGTGGGATGGCTACTCCTTC.

This clonotype was counted many times. V and J are TRBV9 and TRBJ2-2; tentatively, D is TRBD2 (7 bases). Germline V lookup: CDR1 SGDLS, CDR2 YYNGEE. The CDR3 sequence is 15 residues long. V was pared by 2 bases and J by 4 bases, with 12 bases between. The CDR3 reads CASSVTGGLTGELFF. The CDR3 region has the DNA TGTGCCAGCAGCGTGACGGGGGGCCTCACCGGGGAGCTGTTTTTT. Complete variable domain (other parts from reference TRBV9 and TRBJ2-2): DSGVTQTPKHLITATGQRVTLRCSPRSGDLSVYWYQQSLDQGLQFLIQYYNGEERAKGNILERFSAQQFPDLHSELNLSSLELGDSALYFCASSVTGGLTGELFFGEGSRLTVL.

This clonotype appeared many times. This CDR3 reads CASRTGESYNEQFF. Written as DNA, the CDR3 is TGTGCCAGCAGGACAGGGGAATCCTACAATGAGCAGTTCTTC. The chain links TRBV12-3 or TRBV12-4 to TRBJ2-1; 8 bases agree with TRBD1. Trimming removed 6 bases from V and 1 base from J; junction bases left unmatched: 2. CDR3 length: 14 amino acids.